Below are 30 T cell receptor beta chains sequenced from a single sample in a study of blood T cell repertoires in COVID-19. Using immunoSEQ multiplex PCR, the repertoire was profiled, and TCRdb retains in-frame clones only, with some absent. The sample carries tens of thousands of clones, 85% recorded once. The sample was peripheral blood. All receptors come from a woman in her 70s in a cohort sampled during active COVID-19.

V gene TRBV7-2 combines with J gene TRBJ2-3; TRBD1 agrees at 9 bases. The CDR3 spans 16 residues. The germline gives CDR1 SGHTA, CDR2 FQGNSA. The V gene end was trimmed by 1 base and the J gene end by 2 bases; junction bases not matched to a gene: 4. The CDR3 here is CASSLGRDRATDTQYF. CDR3 bases: TGTGCCAGCAGCTTAGGACGGGACAGGGCCACAGATACGCAGTATTTT.

The chain has TRBV19 and TRBJ1-1; 7 bases agree with TRBD1. Germline V lookup: CDR1 LNHDA, CDR2 SQIVND (reference sequence). This CDR3 spans 14 amino acids. Trimming removed 0 bases from V and 6 bases from J; junction bases left unmatched: 4. The CDR3 reads CASSIDRGTAEAFF. CDR3 sequence (DNA): TGTGCCAGTAGTATAGATCGGGGGACAGCTGAAGCTTTCTTT.

The chain has TRBV10-1 and TRBJ2-1, with 14 bases matching TRBD2. CDR3 length equals 15 residues. The trim removed 6 bases at V and 7 bases at J, leaving 5 bases unmatched. From germline, CDR1 is WNHNN and CDR2 SYGVQD (reference sequence). CDR3 nucleotide sequence: TGCGCCAGCAGGGGGACTAGCGGGAGTCAAAATGAGCAGTTCTTC. Its translation is CASRGTSGSQNEQFF.

The rearrangement links TRBV3-1 (or the pseudogene TRBV3-2) to TRBJ1-5; no clear D gene. Between the trimmed V and J ends, which lost 2 bases and 1 base, there was a span of 6 bases. The CDR3 length is 14 residues. CDR1 is LGHDT, CDR2 YNNKEL, per germline (reference sequence). The CDR3 coding sequence is TGTGCCAGCAGCCAAAATCCGAGCAATCAGCCCCAGCATTTT. It encodes CASSQNPSNQPQHF.

About this clone itself: Different DNA sequences within this sample yield the same CDR3. The chain employs TRBV12-2 and TRBJ1-1; the D call of TRBD1 is as the table states it, not checked on the DNA. TRBV12-2 is deemed a pseudogene. The CDR3 totals 16 residues. The CDR3 loop reads CASRPDADRENTEAFF. CDR3 coding DNA: TGTGCAAGTCGCCCAGACGCCGACAGGGAGAACACTGAAGCTTTCTTT.

V usage is TRBV7-9 and J usage is TRBJ2-1, with 8 bases that match TRBD2. The CDR3 is made up of 16 amino acids. With 2 bases clipped from V and 4 bases from J, the junction kept 7 bases outside the gene matches. Germline CDR1 SEHNR, CDR2 FQNEAQ (reference sequence). CDR3 region: CASSLLAGFGYNEQFF. DNA of the CDR3: TGTGCCAGCAGCTTACTAGCGGGCTTTGGGTACAATGAGCAGTTCTTC.

This chain connects TRBV3-1 (or the pseudogene TRBV3-2) to TRBJ1-2; no firm D call. Between the trimmed V and J ends, which lost 0 bases and 8 bases, there was a span of 16 bases. Germline CDR1 reads LGHDT; CDR2 reads YNNKEL (reference sequence). There are 15 residues in the CDR3. The CDR3 is CASSQDSEARGGYTF. The CDR3 nucleotides are TGTGCCAGCAGCCAAGATTCTGAGGCGCGAGGGGGCTACACCTTC.

The chain couples TRBV20-1 to TRBJ2-3; D remains unclear. The CDR3 totals 14 residues. Trimming shortened V by 3 bases and J by 4 bases, and 14 bases separated the two germline ends. Germline V CDR1 and CDR2: DFQATT, SNEGSKA (reference sequence). CDR3 nucleotides: TGCAGTGCTAGTCTCGACTTCTACGCAGATACGCAGTATTTT. It is translated as CSASLDFYADTQYF.

V usage is TRBV3-1 (or the pseudogene TRBV3-2) and J usage is TRBJ2-1, with TRBD2 matching 8 bases. The V and J ends lost 6 bases and 9 bases, in that order; junction bases with no gene match: 13. The CDR3 extends over 15 amino acids. From germline, CDR1 is LGHDT and CDR2 YNNKEL (reference sequence). The CDR3 sequence is CASRASGGRPGEQFF. DNA for the CDR3: TGTGCCAGCAGGGCTTCGGGCGGGAGGCCGGGTGAGCAGTTCTTC.

V is TRBV29-1 and J is TRBJ2-3; perhaps TRBD2 as D (6 bases). The CDR3 is made up of 14 amino acids. The ends were cut back, 7 bases at V and 1 base at J, with 15 bases in the middle. The germline V gene encodes CDR1 SQVTM and CDR2 ANQGSEA. The CDR3 DNA reads TGCAGCGGCAGCTCACGGGAGCGCACAGATACGCAGTATTTT. It yields the protein CSGSSRERTDTQYF.

V and J are TRBV6-5 and TRBJ2-1, with TRBD1 matching 8 bases. Per germline, CDR1 MNHEY and CDR2 SVGAGI. There are 15 residues in the CDR3. V lost 7 bases and J lost 3; bases outside the gene matches: 8. The CDR3: CASTPGQVGYNEQFF. CDR3 sequence (DNA): TGTGCCAGCACCCCGGGACAGGTGGGCTACAATGAGCAGTTCTTC.

The rearrangement joins TRBV7-2 to TRBJ2-7, with D tentatively TRBD1 (6 bases). The ends were cut back, 6 bases at V and 0 bases at J, with 24 bases in the middle. The CDR3 extends over 18 amino acids. The V gene's germline CDR1 is SGHTA and CDR2 FQGNSA. The CDR3 region is CASSQLQGPGLPSYEQYF. The DNA of the CDR3 is TGTGCCAGCAGTCAACTACAGGGTCCTGGGCTTCCCTCCTACGAGCAGTACTTC. The full variable domain, its missing parts supplied by reference TRBV7-2 and TRBJ2-7, is GAGVSQSPSNKVTEKGKDVELRCDPISGHTALYWYRQSLGQGLEFLIYFQGNSAPDKSGLPSDRFSAERTGGSVSTLTIQRTQQEDSAVYLCASSQLQGPGLPSYEQYFGPGTRLTVT.

The chain uses TRBV4-2 and TRBJ2-7; no firm D call. V gave up 0 bases and J gave up 3 bases, with 6 bases separating them. The length of the CDR3 is 13 residues. The germline gives CDR1 LGHNA, CDR2 YNFKEQ. The CDR3 loop reads CASSQELSYEQYF. CDR3 DNA sequence: TGTGCCAGCAGCCAAGAACTGAGCTACGAGCAGTACTTC.

The CDR3 coding sequence is TGTGCCACCAGGACTTCGGCTAGCGGGAGAGGGTACGAGCAGTACTTC. This encodes CATRTSASGRGYEQYF. V is TRBV6-6 and J is TRBJ2-7; 10 bases line up with TRBD2. Germline V gives CDR1 MNHNY, CDR2 SVGAGI (reference sequence). V shed 10 bases, J shed 4 bases, and the junction held 16 bases outside the gene matches. The CDR3 length is 16 residues.

This clone came up a few times. The V and J genes are TRBV7-9 and TRBJ2-3, with D possibly TRBD1 on 6 matching bases. Trimming took 10 bases from V and 0 from J, leaving 14 bases between them. The germline V gene has CDR1 SEHNR and CDR2 FQNEAQ (reference sequence). The CDR3 sequence is 14 residues long. In DNA, the CDR3 is TGTGCCACCTCGGACAGCTATAGCACAGATACGCAGTATTTT. Its translation: CATSDSYSTDTQYF. The entire variable domain, with the rest obtained from reference TRBV7-9 and TRBJ2-3, is as follows: DTGVSQNPRHKITKRGQNVTFRCDPISEHNRLYWYRQTLGQGPEFLTYFQNEAQLEKSRLLSDRFSAERPKGSFSTLEIQRTEQGDSAMYLCATSDSYSTDTQYFGPGTRLTVL.

The CDR3: CASGIGQEYTDTQYF. Here the CDR3 DNA reads TGTGCCAGCGGGATCGGACAGGAGTACACAGATACGCAGTATTTT. The rearrangement uses TRBV11-1 and TRBJ2-3; TRBD1 matches 7 bases. With 8 bases clipped from V and 2 bases from J, the junction kept 10 bases outside the gene matches. Germline-derived CDR1 and CDR2 are SGHAT and FQDESV (reference sequence). The length of the CDR3 is 15 residues.

The J gene is TRBJ2-3, the V gene TRBV20-1; D may be TRBD1 (5 bases). Trimming cost V 5 bases and J 2 bases, with 17 bases left between them. The CDR3 has 15 amino acids. Germline values: CDR1 DFQATT, CDR2 SNEGSKA (reference sequence). The CDR3 DNA is TGCAGTGCTCGTGGGCCGCCAGGGAACACAGATACGCAGTATTTT. Protein sequence: CSARGPPGNTDTQYF.

This chain links TRBV5-1 with TRBJ2-2; 12 bases match TRBD2. The germline gives CDR1 SGHRS, CDR2 YFSETQ. The length of the CDR3 is 15 residues. Trimming at V came to 8 bases and at J to 4 bases, leaving 6 bases not matched to a gene. CDR3 in amino acids: CASSTSGRGTGELFF. CDR3 in DNA: TGCGCCAGTTCGACTAGCGGGAGAGGCACCGGGGAGCTGTTTTTT.

The V call is TRBV5-1, the J call TRBJ1-1, with TRBD1 as a possible D gene (6 bases). The CDR3 is 14 amino acids. V lost 4 bases and J 4 bases, leaving 14 bases between the germline ends. The germline V gene has CDR1 SGHRS and CDR2 YFSETQ. The CDR3 spells CASSVDQGSTEAFF. CDR3 bases: TGCGCCAGCAGCGTAGATCAGGGGAGCACTGAAGCTTTCTTT. Full variable domain (missing parts from reference TRBV5-1 and TRBJ1-1): KAGVTQTPRYLIKTRGQQVTLSCSPISGHRSVSWYQQTPGQGLQFLFEYFSETQRNKGNFPGRFSGRQFSNSRSEMNVSTLELGDSALYLCASSVDQGSTEAFFGQGTRLTVV.

In this sample, this clone turned up a few times. V gene TRBV4-2 combines with J gene TRBJ2-2; D may be TRBD2 (6 bases). Germline V gene lookup returns CDR1 LGHNA and CDR2 YNFKEQ. V shed 0 bases and J shed 10 bases, with 12 bases lying between them. The CDR3 length is 14 residues. CDR3 in amino acids: CASSQDLVAEELFF. Here the CDR3 DNA reads TGTGCCAGCAGCCAAGATTTGGTAGCGGAGGAGCTGTTTTTT.

This chain links TRBV7-9 with TRBJ2-5, with 14 nucleotides matching TRBD2. V lost 10 bases and J lost 5; bases outside the gene matches: 9. The CDR3 has 15 residues. Germline V lookup: CDR1 SEHNR, CDR2 FQNEAQ (reference sequence). The CDR3 DNA is TGTGCCACTCGGAGGACTAGCGGGAGGAGGGAGACCCAGTACTTC. This translates into CATRRTSGRRETQYF.

The V gene is TRBV11-2, the J gene TRBJ2-5; 13 bases fit TRBD2. Trimming at V came to 1 base and at J to 4 bases, leaving 3 bases not matched to a gene. Germline lookup yields CDR1 SGHAT and CDR2 FQNNGV. The CDR3 length is 16 residues. In nucleotides, the CDR3 is TGTGCCAGCAGCTTAGGGACTAGCGGGAGAGGAGAGACCCAGTACTTC. Encoded protein: CASSLGTSGRGETQYF.

This chain connects TRBV19 to TRBJ2-1; possible D gene TRBD1, 6 bases. This CDR3 is 13 amino acids long. Germline CDR1 reads LNHDA; CDR2 reads SQIVND (reference sequence). V lost 4 bases and J lost 5, with 9 bases in between. The CDR3 DNA is TGTGCCAGTAGTACAGGGGTCGACAATGAGCAGTTCTTC. This translates into CASSTGVDNEQFF. Looking up the rest from reference TRBV19 and TRBJ2-1 gives the full variable domain: DGGITQSPKYLFRKEGQNVTLSCEQNLNHDAMYWYRQDPGQGLRLIYYSQIVNDFQKGDIAEGYSVSREKKESFPLTVTSAQKNPTAFYLCASSTGVDNEQFFGPGTRLTVL.

As DNA, the CDR3 is TGTGCCAGCAGTTTAATGCGGGGGCATACTGAAGCTTTCTTT. It yields the protein CASSLMRGHTEAFF. The chain combines TRBV28 with TRBJ1-1; D possibly corresponds to TRBD1 (6 bases). Trimming took 2 bases from V and 5 from J, leaving 12 bases between them. The CDR3 extends over 14 amino acids. Germline V gene data show CDR1 as MDHEN and CDR2 as SYDVKM.

This chain uses TRBV7-2 with TRBJ1-1; D uncertain. There are 15 residues in the CDR3. V lost 3 bases and J lost 6, with 17 bases in between. Germline assignment: CDR1 SGHTA and CDR2 FQGNSA. The CDR3 spells CASSLSGGSRAEAFF. The CDR3 DNA reads as TGTGCCAGCAGCTTGTCGGGTGGGAGTCGAGCTGAAGCTTTCTTT.

This clone appeared once. This sequence joins TRBV5-1 and TRBJ2-7; 9 bases map to TRBD2. Germline loops: CDR1 SGHRS, CDR2 YFSETQ. This CDR3 comprises 14 residues. Trimming cost V 1 base and J 6 bases; bases outside gene matches: 5. The CDR3 is CASSLRAGGAEQYF. CDR3 nucleotides: TGCGCCAGCAGCTTGAGGGCGGGAGGGGCCGAGCAGTACTTC.

The V call is TRBV7-2, the J call TRBJ1-4; D possibly corresponds to TRBD1 (6 bases). Between the trimmed V and J ends, which lost 3 bases and 8 bases, there was a span of 16 bases. The CDR3 consists of 15 residues. Germline assignment: CDR1 SGHTA and CDR2 FQGNSA. Here the CDR3 DNA reads TGTGCCAGCAGCTTTTCCACAGGGTGGAGCGAAAAACTGTTTTTT. This translates into CASSFSTGWSEKLFF.

This rearrangement joins TRBV28 to TRBJ1-2; D gene ambiguous. The ends were cut back, 4 bases at V and 5 bases at J, with 14 bases in the middle. The CDR3 runs 14 residues. Germline V gives CDR1 MDHEN, CDR2 SYDVKM. CDR3 nucleotides: TGTGCCAGCAGTTCGGGCGGGCGCCAATATGGCTACACCTTC. This gives the protein CASSSGGRQYGYTF.

The chain combines TRBV9 with TRBJ1-5; tentatively, D is TRBD1 (5 bases). V was pared by 0 bases and J by 5 bases, with 15 bases between. This CDR3 comprises 16 residues. Per the germline V gene, CDR1 is SGDLS and CDR2 is YYNGEE. The CDR3 protein is CASSVGSGRGDQPQHF. The DNA of the CDR3 is TGTGCCAGCAGCGTAGGTTCAGGGCGAGGTGATCAGCCCCAGCATTTT.

This clone has only one observation. This chain joins TRBV4-2 and TRBJ2-7; D is uncertain. The V end was cut by 4 bases, the J end by 1 base, with 11 bases between. From germline, CDR1 is LGHNA and CDR2 YNFKEQ. The CDR3 runs to 14 residues. This chain's CDR3 is CASSPSLLSYEQYF. CDR3 DNA: TGTGCCAGCAGCCCGAGCTTGCTTTCCTACGAGCAGTACTTC.